This T cell receptor beta chain was captured by sequencing in a study of identical twins. General observations from the study: There were fewer insertions in abundant cord blood beta clonotypes, but memory repertoires showed no such pattern. Partial confounding of zero-insertion analyses by invariant MAIT and iNKT cells was possible.

Template switching (which added a universal primer site) was used, and cDNA carried unique molecular identifiers. TCRdb processed the 5' RACE reads anew with MiXCR; each CDR3 protein has one entry. Of about 500,000 distinct CDR3 sequences listed, 13% to 15% are singletons. This clonotype came up a few times. Its antigen is undetermined. Between the trimmed V and J ends, which lost 1 base and 4 bases, there was a span of 10 bases. CDR1 is MNHNS and CDR2 is SASEGT in the germline V gene. This CDR3 region has 14 residues. The data were also submitted as part of a second study, on yellow fever vaccine responses in identical twins. That paper adds: Vaccine T cell responses of twins reportedly seemed partly convergent and partly personalized.

The chain recombines TRBV6-1 with TRBJ2-5; a weak D match, TRBD2 (6 bases). This TCR was sampled from a woman younger than 35 in good health. What was sequenced was CD4+ T cells sorted from blood. The CDR3 loop reads CASSEGTSRETQYF. The CDR3 DNA reads as TGTGCCAGCAGTGAAGGCACTAGCCGAGAGACCCAGTACTTC.